This TCR beta chain stems from a study of control samples from healthy donors and cancer patients. Only in-frame clones appear in the TCRdb table, and some are missing; sequencing was by immunoSEQ multiplex PCR. The sample has around 140,000 clones, approximately 94% seen once. CDR3 length: 15 residues. The germline V gene encodes CDR1 SGDLS and CDR2 YYNGEE. The trim removed 1 base at V and 1 base at J, leaving 4 bases unmatched. The sequence was collected from a man aged 35 to 55 in good health. The sample taken for sequencing was blood. This chain connects TRBV9 to TRBJ2-5, with TRBD2 matching over 7 bases. The CDR3 DNA reads TGTGCCAGCAGCGTAAGCGGGGCCGTCCAAGAGACCCAGTACTTC. Its translation: CASSVSGAVQETQYF.